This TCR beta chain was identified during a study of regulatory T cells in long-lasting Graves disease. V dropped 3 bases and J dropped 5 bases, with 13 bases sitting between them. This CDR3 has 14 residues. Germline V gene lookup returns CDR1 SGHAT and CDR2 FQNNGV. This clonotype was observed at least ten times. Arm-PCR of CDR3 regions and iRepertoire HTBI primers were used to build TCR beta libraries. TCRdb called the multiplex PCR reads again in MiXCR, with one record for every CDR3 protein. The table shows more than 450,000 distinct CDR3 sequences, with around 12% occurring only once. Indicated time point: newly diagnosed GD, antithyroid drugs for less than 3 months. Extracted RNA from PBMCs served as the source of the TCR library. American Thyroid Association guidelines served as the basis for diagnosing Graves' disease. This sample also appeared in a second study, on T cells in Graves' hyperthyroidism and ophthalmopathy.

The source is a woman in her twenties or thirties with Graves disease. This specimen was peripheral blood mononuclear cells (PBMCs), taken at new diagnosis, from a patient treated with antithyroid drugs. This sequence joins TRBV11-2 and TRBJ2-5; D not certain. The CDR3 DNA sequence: TGTGCCAGCAGCTTTGGGAACTCTGCGGAGACCCAGTACTTC. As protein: CASSFGNSAETQYF.